This T cell receptor beta chain was retrieved from a study of blood T cells in healthy people across ages (dated by TCRdb to the mid-2010s). For the study in its entirety: Template switching captured roughly one uniquely barcoded TCR beta cDNA molecule per two T cells in model experiments. Donors of different ages were randomly distributed across sequencing lanes to avoid experimental bias. The study analyzed two additional independent replicas of 1 million unique cDNA reads from the same blood draw for two donors, one aged 18 to 30 and one aged 80 or older. Age-related changes in TCR beta repertoire diversity were measured in the study by deep sequencing normalized with unique cDNA molecular identifiers. Four age groups were formed from the donors: young (average roughly 15 years), middle-aged (less than 40), aged (more than 55) and long-lived (82). Study-wide conclusions, independent of this receptor: Because profiling used bulk unsorted PBMCs, naive and antigen-experienced compartments could not be compared conclusively. Total diversity estimates from one million sequenced T cells were considered lower bounds and underestimates. Because the CMV infection status of the donors was unknown, age-related changes in expanded clonotypes may potentially have been confounded. Compared with the aged group, more naive CD4+ T cells, fewer expanded clones and increased TCR diversity were shown by the long-lived group, suggesting age selection. The percentage of naive T cells measured by flow cytometry correlated strongly with observed TCR beta diversity. Observed TCR beta diversity per million T cells fell roughly linearly with age, and a significant reduction was already apparent by age around 36.

Trimming takes 6 bases from V and 2 bases from J, and the germline ends sit 11 bases apart. From its cysteine to its phenylalanine, the CDR3 spans 14 amino acids. This entry keeps only the CDR3 DNA: 42 bases, framed from base 1. CDR1 is given as MNHEY and CDR2 as SVGAGI, both from the germline V gene. On this clonotype itself: Its antigen specificity is not known. There are no base qualities to consult, and no much larger clone falls within one base.

The donors were roughly 38 Caucasian individuals from Russia, aged 6 to 90 years, who were systemically healthy. Each donor gave approximately 9.3 milliliters of peripheral blood, collected into EDTA-treated Vacutainer tubes. PBMCs were isolated by Ficoll-Paque density-gradient centrifugation, with at least 6.5 million obtained per sample. Total RNA was extracted from PBMCs with Trizol reagent, with at least 6 micrograms obtained per sample. For every donor, flow cytometry on a PBMC aliquot measured the percentage of naive CD45RAhigh/CD27high T cells. Libraries were built with 5' RACE. Sequencer: Illumina HiSeq 2500. A second PCR of about 6 to 11 cycles was performed with a sample-barcoded 5' primer and a J-beta primer mix. A template-switch 5' adaptor carrying 12 random nucleotides introduced a unique molecular identifier onto each TCR beta cDNA molecule. Each sample yielded at least 3 million CDR3-containing paired-end reads. All of the RNA was converted into first-strand cDNA using the Mint cDNA synthesis kit, with a TRBC-specific oligonucleotide serving as the primer. Following uracil-DNA glycosylase treatment, all cDNA underwent a first 18-cycle PCR with the universal primers M1SS and BC2_uni_R. The source study handled its data this way. For normalization, 1 million high-quality reads, each with a distinct molecular identifier, were randomly selected from each sample. Instead of being binned into consensus sequences, reads with shared molecular identifiers were discarded. MiTCR, set to a Q25 quality threshold and the strictest error-elimination algorithm, was used for CDR3 identification, clonotype clustering and error correction. Lower-bound total TCR beta diversity was estimated with a nonparametric unseen species model using Euler transformation. TCRdb passed the public sequencing reads through fastp at Q25 and MiXCR, retaining productive beta sequences. Merged by CDR3 protein, the rows form single entries marked with the most common genes and DNA. TCRdb, not the authors, supplied the V and J calls. Present in this sample are about 690,000 distinct CDR3 sequences, roughly 43% of which were seen just once. The biggest ten clones account for around 30% of the sample.

The source is a man older than 75 in good health. Sequencing used blood. The chain is assembled from TRBV6-5 and TRBJ2-1; the D assignment is uncertain and may be TRBD1 or TRBD2, with 6 bases supporting each. The DNA sequence reads TGTGCCAGCAGCGAGGGGGGAACCTACAATGAGCAGTTCTTC. This codes for CASSEGGTYNEQFF.